The text below deals with one T cell receptor beta chain. The antigen is undetermined. TCR beta CDR3 region amplification was performed from RNA transcripts. The HTBI primer set served for first-round RT-PCR of the TCR CDR3. TCRdb used MiXCR to reprocess the multiplex PCR reads, holding one entry per CDR3 protein. The sample carries 500,000 to 650,000 distinct CDR3 sequences, more than 15% recorded once. The data were taken from a study of T cells in Graves' hyperthyroidism and ophthalmopathy. Study results and caveats: Ophthalmopathy onset followed model prediction by a median about six months.

This receptor was taken from a woman between 18 and 29 years old with Graves' ophthalmopathy. Material: blood.

In nucleotides, the CDR3 is TGCGCCAGCAGCCGGCTTTCAGGGTCAGATACGCAGTATTTT. It translates to CASSRLSGSDTQYF. This chain connects TRBV5-1 to TRBJ2-3, with D perhaps TRBD1 (5 bases). The CDR3 is made up of 14 amino acids. Germline CDR1 and CDR2: SGHRS and YFSETQ. Trimming stripped 4 bases from V and 4 bases from J, with 13 bases between.